This entry lists 12 T cell receptor beta chains sequenced from one sample in a study of T cell changes during pregnancy in multiple sclerosis. TCRdb keeps only in-frame clones here, not all; method: immunoSEQ multiplex PCR. The sample records tens of thousands of clones, 80% to 90% being singletons. Sequencing used CD8+ T cells from peripheral blood mononuclear cells, obtained in the third trimester of pregnancy. The receptors stem from a female donor with multiple sclerosis, enrolled in a pregnancy study.

This clone was seen a few times. The chain combines TRBV4-3 with TRBJ1-1; 9 nucleotides line up with TRBD1. J lost 2 bases, V lost 3 bases, and 4 bases had no gene match. This CDR3 has 15 amino acids. Germline V gene data show CDR1 as LGHNA and CDR2 as YSLEER. As DNA, the CDR3 is TGCGCCAGCAGCCAGAACAGGGGGCTTAACACTGAAGCTTTCTTT. It translates to CASSQNRGLNTEAFF.

This rearrangement joins TRBV7-6 to TRBJ2-2; perhaps TRBD1 as D (6 bases). CDR1 and CDR2 (germline): SGHVS, FNYEAQ. CDR3 length equals 15 residues. V was clipped by 2 bases and J by 7 bases, with 14 bases between them. Here the CDR3 reads CASSLYTGTDGELFF. For the CDR3, the DNA is TGTGCCAGCAGCTTATATACAGGGACGGACGGGGAGCTGTTTTTT.

V gene TRBV2 combines with J gene TRBJ2-5; perhaps TRBD1 as D (6 bases). CDR3 length: 15 residues. Germline lookup yields CDR1 SNHLY and CDR2 FYNNEI. Between the trimmed V and J ends, which lost 8 bases and 2 bases, there was a span of 18 bases. The CDR3 coding sequence is TGTGCCAGCGATGGGTCAAGGGGGACGCAAGAGACCCAGTACTTC. Its protein product is CASDGSRGTQETQYF.

The J gene is TRBJ1-6, the V gene TRBV11-2; no clear D gene. V lost 3 bases to trimming and J lost 12 bases, with 15 bases between them. Germline V gene data show CDR1 as SGHAT and CDR2 as FQNNGV. The CDR3 consists of 14 residues. CDR3 nucleotide sequence: TGTGCCAGCAGCTTTCCGGGGTATATCGTACCCCTCCACTTT. Its protein is CASSFPGYIVPLHF.

The chain has TRBV5-1 and TRBJ2-7; 9 bases map to TRBD2. CDR1 SGHRS and CDR2 YFSETQ come from the germline V gene. The CDR3 consists of 14 residues. The J segment lost 0 bases and the V segment lost 4 bases, leaving 2 bases of the junction unmatched. The CDR3 region has the DNA TGCGCCAGCAGCGGGGGACTAGCCTCCTACGAGCAGTACTTC. This encodes CASSGGLASYEQYF.

This clone turned up a few times. The V gene is TRBV2, the J gene TRBJ1-4; TRBD1 aligns across 8 bases. Trimming cost V 7 bases and J 8 bases; bases outside gene matches: 3. The CDR3 is made up of 12 amino acids. The germline gives CDR1 SNHLY, CDR2 FYNNEI. CDR3 sequence: CASMTGEEKLFF. The DNA of the CDR3 is TGTGCCAGCATGACAGGGGAAGAAAAACTGTTTTTT. Together with reference TRBV2 and TRBJ1-4, the CDR3 gives the full variable domain: EPEVTQTPSHQVTQMGQEVILRCVPISNHLYFYWYRQILGQKVEFLVSFYNNEISEKSEIFDDQFSVERPDGSNFTLKIRSTKLEDSAMYFCASMTGEEKLFFGSGTQLSVL.

The chain has TRBV19 and TRBJ2-1; 7 bases line up with TRBD2. The V segment lost 5 bases and the J segment 0 bases; nucleotides outside the gene matches: 1. Germline values: CDR1 LNHDA, CDR2 SQIVND (reference sequence). The CDR3 is 14 residues long. The CDR3 nucleotides are TGTGCCAGTAGTCCGGGAGGCTCCTACAATGAGCAGTTCTTC. Amino acid sequence: CASSPGGSYNEQFF.

The chain is built from TRBV9 and TRBJ2-1, with 12 bases matching TRBD1. V gave up 0 bases and J gave up 7 bases; unmatched junction bases: 5. Per germline, CDR1 SGDLS and CDR2 YYNGEE. The CDR3 runs 16 residues. This chain's CDR3 is CASSVDGTGGRNEQFF. CDR3 in DNA: TGTGCCAGCAGCGTAGATGGGACAGGGGGCAGGAATGAGCAGTTCTTC.

This clone was counted many times. The rearrangement links TRBV21-1 to TRBJ2-4; the D call of TRBD1 is as the table states it, not checked on the DNA. TRBV21-1 counts as a pseudogene. The CDR3 length is 14 residues. The CDR3 DNA follows: TGTGCCAGCAGCAAGGACAGGGCCAAAAACATTCAGTACTTC. It codes for CASSKDRAKNIQYF.

The gene calls are TRBV29-1 and TRBJ2-1, with D uncertain. V was cut by 5 bases and J by 6 bases, with 8 bases left in between. In germline, CDR1 is SQVTM, CDR2 ANQGSEA. The CDR3 extends over 11 amino acids. DNA for the CDR3: TGCAGCGTTTGGGCCTCCAATGAGCAGTTCTTC. Translation: CSVWASNEQFF.

The sample holds a few counts of this clone. This rearrangement joins TRBV29-1 to TRBJ2-2; tentatively, D is TRBD1 (6 bases). Trimming pared 6 bases from V and 0 bases from J, leaving 14 bases between. This CDR3 region has 15 residues. The germline V gene has CDR1 SQVTM and CDR2 ANQGSEA. CDR3 in amino acids: CSVEQGSANTGELFF. DNA for the CDR3: TGCAGCGTAGAACAGGGCTCTGCGAACACCGGGGAGCTGTTTTTT.

This clone has more than one count but fewer than ten. The chain couples TRBV5-4 to TRBJ1-1; D may be TRBD1 (5 bases). Germline CDR1 reads SGHNT; CDR2 reads YYREEE (reference sequence). The germline V and J ends were trimmed by 7 bases and 4 bases, with 17 bases remaining between them. There are 14 residues in the CDR3. The CDR3 spells CASYQGAGPTEAFF. Here the CDR3 DNA reads TGTGCCAGCTATCAGGGCGCAGGCCCCACTGAAGCTTTCTTT.